This entry lists 19 T cell receptor beta chains sequenced from one sample in a study of control samples from healthy donors and cancer patients. Clones were read by immunoSEQ multiplex PCR, and TCRdb kept only the in-frame ones, dropping some. The table lists 95,000 to 100,000 clones, roughly four fifths of them singletons, with 2% in the top ten. Sequencing used blood. These receptors were taken from a man aged 55 to 70 in good health.

The V and J genes are TRBV7-3 and TRBJ2-1; the D is unclear. The germline gives CDR1 SGHTA, CDR2 FQGTGA. The CDR3 runs to 13 residues. V gave up 5 bases and J gave up 5 bases, with 10 bases separating them. CDR3 sequence reads: CASSRSENNEQFF. CDR3 nucleotides: TGTGCCAGCAGCCGCTCAGAAAACAATGAGCAGTTCTTC.

The J gene is TRBJ1-6, the V gene TRBV7-9; maybe TRBD1 (6 bases). Germline values: CDR1 SEHNR, CDR2 FQNEAQ (reference sequence). The CDR3 loop spans 15 amino acids. Trimming cost V 10 bases and J 10 bases, with 23 bases left between them. CDR3 protein: CAIDSPGHGSSPLHF. The CDR3 region has the DNA TGTGCCATAGACAGCCCGGGACACGGGTCCTCACCCCTCCACTTT.

The chain has TRBV2 and TRBJ1-6, with 8 nucleotides matching TRBD1. Trimming cost V 7 bases and J 5 bases; bases outside gene matches: 10. This CDR3 spans 16 amino acids. Germline assignment: CDR1 SNHLY and CDR2 FYNNEI. As DNA, the CDR3 is TGTGCCAGCAACCTGAGGACAGGGTGGAATAATTCACCCCTCCACTTT. Translation: CASNLRTGWNNSPLHF.

This clone was seen a handful of times. This rearrangement joins TRBV28 to TRBJ1-2; 9 nucleotides match TRBD1. Germline CDR1 MDHEN, CDR2 SYDVKM. There are 13 residues in the CDR3. Unmatched junction bases numbered 8, after V lost 6 bases and J lost 9 bases. The CDR3 is CASSPTGGYSYTF. In DNA, the CDR3 is TGTGCCAGCAGCCCGACAGGGGGTTATAGCTACACCTTC.

The genes are TRBV9 and TRBJ2-5; TRBD1 agrees at 8 bases. The germline gives CDR1 SGDLS, CDR2 YYNGEE. The CDR3 is 16 amino acids. J gave up 1 base and V 0 bases, and 5 bases lay outside the gene matches. The CDR3 DNA sequence: TGTGCCAGCAGCGTAGCGGCGGGACAGGTCCAAGAGACCCAGTACTTC. It codes for CASSVAAGQVQETQYF.

The chain uses TRBV11-2 and TRBJ2-7; 11 bases agree with TRBD1. V lost 5 bases and J lost 3; bases outside the gene matches: 9. Germline V lookup: CDR1 SGHAT, CDR2 FQNNGV. CDR3 size: 16 residues. CDR3 DNA: TGTGCCAGCAGCCTCCTCCGGACAGGGGGCAGCTACGAGCAGTACTTC. Protein: CASSLLRTGGSYEQYF.

This chain joins TRBV11-2 and TRBJ2-1; 9 bases map to TRBD2. The CDR3 length is 13 residues. The J segment lost 11 bases and the V segment lost 5 bases, leaving 7 bases of the junction unmatched. The germline V gene encodes CDR1 SGHAT and CDR2 FQNNGV. The CDR3 sequence is CASSLLAGVKQFF. DNA of the CDR3: TGTGCCAGCAGCCTATTAGCGGGAGTGAAGCAGTTCTTC.

The J gene is TRBJ2-5, the V gene TRBV4-2, with no clear D. CDR1 is LGHNA and CDR2 is YNFKEQ in the germline V gene. Trimming removed 0 bases at V and 4 bases at J, with 9 bases between. The CDR3 sequence is 14 residues long. The CDR3 coding sequence is TGTGCCAGCAGCCAAGACCGATGGGTAGAGACCCAGTACTTC. Translation: CASSQDRWVETQYF.

The chain joins TRBV5-1 to TRBJ2-5; D is possibly TRBD1 (6 bases). The ends were cut back, 4 bases at V and 4 bases at J, with 14 bases in the middle. This CDR3 is 14 amino acids long. Germline V gives CDR1 SGHRS, CDR2 YFSETQ. CDR3 loop: CASSLEGRGETQYF. The CDR3, as DNA: TGCGCCAGCAGCCTTGAGGGCAGGGGAGAGACCCAGTACTTC.

The rearrangement links TRBV28 to TRBJ2-7; D is uncertain. Germline values: CDR1 MDHEN, CDR2 SYDVKM. V was clipped by 11 bases and J by 3 bases, with 17 bases between them. CDR3 length equals 13 residues. CDR3 amino acids: CAVVGSVVYEQYF. Written as DNA, the CDR3 is TGTGCCGTAGTTGGCTCGGTAGTCTACGAGCAGTACTTC.

This clone appeared once. The rearrangement links TRBV5-1 to TRBJ2-7, with unresolved D. Trimming shortened V by 0 bases and J by 3 bases, and 13 bases separated the two germline ends. The CDR3 is made up of 15 amino acids. Germline CDR1 reads SGHRS; CDR2 reads YFSETQ. CDR3 loop: CASSLALTDRYEQYF. The CDR3 nucleotides are TGCGCCAGCAGCTTGGCCTTAACGGACCGCTACGAGCAGTACTTC.

The V gene is TRBV30, the J gene TRBJ1-4; no clear D. The CDR3 is made up of 14 amino acids. Trimming shortened V by 2 bases and J by 6 bases, and 13 bases separated the two germline ends. Per germline, CDR1 GTSNPN and CDR2 SVGIG (reference sequence). The CDR3 coding sequence is TGTGCCTGGAGTATCGGGAGACAAGATGAAAAACTGTTTTTT. Protein product: CAWSIGRQDEKLFF.

The chain joins TRBV5-1 to TRBJ2-7; D ambiguous. The CDR3 is 13 residues long. V was pared by 4 bases and J by 3 bases, with 11 bases between. The V gene's germline CDR1 is SGHRS and CDR2 YFSETQ. This CDR3 is CASSEISGYEQYF. CDR3 coding DNA: TGCGCCAGCAGCGAAATATCAGGCTACGAGCAGTACTTC. The full variable domain, in which reference TRBV5-1 and TRBJ2-7 provide the parts outside the CDR3, is KAGVTQTPRYLIKTRGQQVTLSCSPISGHRSVSWYQQTPGQGLQFLFEYFSETQRNKGNFPGRFSGRQFSNSRSEMNVSTLELGDSALYLCASSEISGYEQYFGPGTRLTVT.

This chain connects TRBV3-1 (or the pseudogene TRBV3-2) to TRBJ2-7; D possibly corresponds to TRBD2 (5 bases). With 2 bases removed from V and 5 bases from J, the gap between germline ends came to 13 bases. Germline loops: CDR1 LGHDT, CDR2 YNNKEL (reference sequence). This CDR3 region has 14 residues. The DNA of the CDR3 is TGTGCCAGCAGCCAATCTACGGGAACCCACGAGCAGTACTTC. It encodes CASSQSTGTHEQYF.

The rearrangement joins TRBV6-6 to TRBJ2-5; D is possibly TRBD2 (5 bases). In germline, CDR1 is MNHNY, CDR2 SVGAGI (reference sequence). V lost 4 bases, J lost 1 base, and 16 bases lay in between. This CDR3 has 16 amino acids. CDR3 coding DNA: TGTGCCAGCAGTTCCCCCCCGCGGGCTGGCCAAGAGACCCAGTACTTC. Protein sequence: CASSSPPRAGQETQYF.

The DNA for the CDR3 is TGTGCCACCAGCAGACCCGGGGGGCTCACCTACGAGCAGTACTTC. Its translation: CATSRPGGLTYEQYF. The chain carries TRBV15 and TRBJ2-7; D may be TRBD2 (7 bases). CDR3 size: 15 residues. Trimming shortened V by 2 bases and J by 2 bases, and 13 bases separated the two germline ends. The germline CDR1 and CDR2 sequences are LNHNV and YYDKDF (reference sequence).

The chain combines TRBV4-1 with TRBJ1-4; 9 positions match TRBD1. Germline V gene data show CDR1 as MGHRA and CDR2 as YSYEKL. V was pared by 4 bases and J by 8 bases, with 8 bases of the junction left unmatched. The CDR3 contains 15 residues. The CDR3 coding sequence is TGCGCCAGCAGCCCGAGGGGACAGGGCGAGGAAAAACTGTTTTTT. Residues: CASSPRGQGEEKLFF.

The V and J genes are TRBV3-1 (or the pseudogene TRBV3-2) and TRBJ1-1, with 8 bases lining up with TRBD1. The CDR3 loop spans 13 amino acids. Germline values: CDR1 LGHDT, CDR2 YNNKEL (reference sequence). Unmatched junction bases numbered 4, after V lost 4 bases and J lost 6 bases. CDR3 DNA sequence: TGTGCCAGCAGCCGCGGACAGGGTTCTGAAGCTTTCTTT. This sequence encodes CASSRGQGSEAFF.

This chain connects TRBV7-2 to TRBJ2-7, with D perhaps TRBD1 (6 bases). The V end lost 5 bases, the J end lost 6 bases, and 11 bases lay between the germline ends. This CDR3 region has 12 residues. Per the germline V gene, CDR1 is SGHTA and CDR2 is FQGNSA. The DNA of the CDR3 is TGTGCCAGCAGCCCAGGGGTCGGCGAGCAGTACTTC. This gives the protein CASSPGVGEQYF.